Given below is one T cell receptor (beta chain) in context. No antigen is known for it. Treatment indicated: 10-day PBMC culture with coronavirus spike peptide pools or control peptides (ViraFEST assay). This sample is part of a study of vaccination and CD4 T cells after COVID-19. Across the whole study: Timing of post-vaccine sample collection was a median about 72 days after dose two, with a range of 14 to 241. As control conditions, cultures were given either a CEFX pool serving as positive control, an HIV-1 Nef pool, or no peptide at all. Whole-study results and caveats: Vaccine-specific clones numbering 304 of 307 showed spike mono-reactivity in convalescent patients. The study examined relatively few convalescent patients and included no early post-infection timepoints.

Researchers used the Oncomine TCR Beta short-read assay to sequence DNA from cultured CD4+ T cells. TCRdb fed the PCR reads into MiXCR, producing one record per CDR3 protein. This sample yields about 23,000 distinct CDR3 sequences, of which roughly two thirds are seen a single time; about 22% belongs to the top ten. The sample in question was CD4+ T cells from blood, cultured in vitro, obtained after SARS-CoV-2 vaccination. This receptor was identified in a human donor who received a COVID-19 vaccine.

CDR3 in amino acids: CASSPTNVAGPLHF. The DNA for the CDR3 is TGTGCCAGCAGCCCAACCAACGTTGCCGGTCCCCTCCACTTT. The gene calls are TRBV7-2 and TRBJ1-6; D remains ambiguous. Germline values: CDR1 SGHTA, CDR2 FQGNSA. This CDR3 spans 14 amino acids. Trimming took 5 bases from V and 13 from J, leaving 18 bases between them.